This T cell receptor beta chain emerged from a study of blood T cell repertoires in COVID-19. Study-wide context: Samples representing acute and convalescent COVID-19 were sourced from the United States, Italy and Spain. Nucleic acid was either cDNA or gDNA, and it came from T cells, B-cell-depleted T cells, or PBMCs.

The V end lost 4 bases, the J end lost 9 bases, and 16 bases lay between the germline ends. CDR3 size: 14 residues. CDR1 is MNHEY, CDR2 SVGAGI, per germline. In the original analysis: Estimated nucleated cell counts came from reference gene primer amplification. Libraries were prepared by immunoSEQ multiplex PCR; TCRdb keeps only in-frame clonotypes and omits some of them. V, J and clone size derive from that table, while D and trimming were established from the DNA sequence. This sample has approximately 130,000 clones; around 76% occur once, and the top ten carry under 14%. The V gene is TRBV6-5, the J gene TRBJ2-4; D might be TRBD1 (6 bases). The receptor was isolated from a human donor in a cohort sampled during active COVID-19. The sequencing input was peripheral blood. The CDR3 DNA reads TGTGCCAGCAGTTTGGGGACAAACGATTTCATTCAGTACTTC. Its protein product is CASSLGTNDFIQYF.